The 5 T cell receptor beta chains reported below all come from one sample, sequenced in a study of OX40 agonist ivuxolimab in advanced cancers. The repertoire was sequenced with immunoSEQ multiplex PCR; TCRdb's copy has only in-frame clones and lacks some. The data contain tens of thousands of clones, roughly 80% of them seen just once; the ten biggest clones take up approximately 0.4%. This sample comprised CD4+ or CD8+ T cells sorted from blood, obtained in a trial of the OX40 agonist ivuxolimab. The receptors were sampled from an adult with an advanced solid tumor such as melanoma, head and neck, liver or kidney cancer.

CDR3 DNA: TGTGCCACCAGCAGAGATGGACAGGGTTACGAGCAGTACGTC. Its protein is CATSRDGQGYEQYV. The V gene is TRBV15, the J gene TRBJ2-7, with 8 bases lining up with TRBD1. Germline V gene sequence: CDR1 LNHNV, CDR2 YYDKDF (reference sequence). This CDR3 has 14 residues. V lost 0 bases, J lost 4 bases, and 2 bases stayed unmatched.

The J gene is TRBJ2-3, the V gene TRBV5-1; 9 nucleotides line up with TRBD2. With V trimmed by 2 bases and J by 0 bases, 1 base remained unmatched. Germline CDR1 reads SGHRS; CDR2 reads YFSETQ. This CDR3 region has 15 residues. In nucleotides, the CDR3 is TGCGCCAGCAGCTTAGCGGGAGGAAGCACAGATACGCAGTATTTT. This codes for CASSLAGGSTDTQYF.

Here the CDR3 DNA reads TGCAGCGTTGGACAGTGTGGCTACACCTTC. Its translation: CSVGQCGYTF. This sequence joins TRBV29-1 and TRBJ1-2, with D possibly TRBD1 on 5 matching bases. Trimming took off 4 bases at V and 7 bases at J, with 7 bases between the two ends. The germline CDR1 and CDR2 sequences are SQVTM and ANQGSEA. The CDR3 consists of 10 residues. Filled out from reference TRBV29-1 and TRBJ1-2, the complete variable domain reads SAVISQKPSRDICQRGTSLTIQCQVDSQVTMMFWYRQQPGQSLTLIATANQGSEATYESGFVIDKFPISRPNLTFSTLTVSNMSPEDSSIYLCSVGQCGYTFGSGTRLTVV.

The rearrangement uses TRBV6-5 and TRBJ1-1; no reliable D call. In germline, CDR1 is MNHEY, CDR2 SVGAGI. This CDR3 is built from 12 residues. V dropped 2 bases and J dropped 2 bases, with 3 bases sitting between them. The CDR3 here is CASSYTNTEAFF. The CDR3 bases are TGTGCCAGCAGTTACACCAACACTGAAGCTTTCTTT.

This clone has a handful of counts. This rearrangement joins TRBV19 to TRBJ2-5, with 10 bases that match TRBD1. CDR1 is LNHDA, CDR2 SQIVND, per germline (reference sequence). Trimming took 7 bases from V and 3 from J; bases not matched to a gene: 5. This CDR3 has 14 amino acids. The CDR3 reads CASTRTGGKETQYF. DNA for the CDR3: TGTGCCAGTACTCGGACAGGGGGTAAAGAGACCCAGTACTTC.